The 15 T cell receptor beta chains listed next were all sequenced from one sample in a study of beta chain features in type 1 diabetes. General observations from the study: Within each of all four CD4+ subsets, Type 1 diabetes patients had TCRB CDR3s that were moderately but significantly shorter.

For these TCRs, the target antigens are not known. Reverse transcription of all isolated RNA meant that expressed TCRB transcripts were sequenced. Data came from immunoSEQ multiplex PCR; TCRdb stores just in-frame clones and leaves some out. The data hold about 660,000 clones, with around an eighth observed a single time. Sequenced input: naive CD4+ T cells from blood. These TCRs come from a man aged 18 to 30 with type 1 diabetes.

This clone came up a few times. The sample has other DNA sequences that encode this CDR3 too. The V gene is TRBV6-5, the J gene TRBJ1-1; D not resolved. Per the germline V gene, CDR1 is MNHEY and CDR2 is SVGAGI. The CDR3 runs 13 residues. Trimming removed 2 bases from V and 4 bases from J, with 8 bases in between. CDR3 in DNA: TGTGCCAGCAGTTACGGTGGGAGCACTGAAGCTTTCTTT. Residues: CASSYGGSTEAFF.

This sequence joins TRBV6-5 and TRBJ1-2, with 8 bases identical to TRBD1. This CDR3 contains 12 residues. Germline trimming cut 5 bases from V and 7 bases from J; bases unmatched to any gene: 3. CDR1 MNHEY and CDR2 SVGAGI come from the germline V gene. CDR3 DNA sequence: TGTGCCAGCAGTGGACAGGGAGGTGGCTACACCTTC. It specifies CASSGQGGGYTF.

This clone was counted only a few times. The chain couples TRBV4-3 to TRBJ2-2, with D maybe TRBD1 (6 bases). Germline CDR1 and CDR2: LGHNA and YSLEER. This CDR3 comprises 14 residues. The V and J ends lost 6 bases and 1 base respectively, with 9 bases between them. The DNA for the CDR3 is TGCGCCAGCAGACCGGGACAGAACACCGGGGAGCTGTTTTTT. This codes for CASRPGQNTGELFF.

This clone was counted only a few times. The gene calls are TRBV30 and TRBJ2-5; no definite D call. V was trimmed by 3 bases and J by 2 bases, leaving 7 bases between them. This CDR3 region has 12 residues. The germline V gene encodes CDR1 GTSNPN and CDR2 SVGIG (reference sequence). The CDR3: CAWRRSQETQYF. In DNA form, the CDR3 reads TGTGCCTGGAGAAGGTCACAAGAGACCCAGTACTTC.

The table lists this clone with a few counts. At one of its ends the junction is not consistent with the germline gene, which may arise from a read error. This CDR3 is CASSLEGLQETQYF. The CDR3 region has the DNA TGTGCTAGCAGCTTAGAGGGGTTGCAAGAGACCCAGTACTTC. This chain links TRBV7-7 with TRBJ2-5, with D perhaps given as TRBD1 or TRBD2 (5 bases each). Germline CDR1 reads SSHAT; CDR2 reads FNYEAQ (reference sequence). This CDR3 has 14 amino acids.

In DNA, the CDR3 is TGTGCCAGCAGTAGAGATTGGGCCCAGACGGGCAAGCAGTACTTC. Amino acid sequence: CASSRDWAQTGKQYF. This rearrangement joins TRBV2 to TRBJ2-7; D call uncertain. Germline-derived CDR1 and CDR2 are SNHLY and FYNNEI. V lost 5 bases and J lost 8, with 22 bases in between. The CDR3 consists of 15 residues.

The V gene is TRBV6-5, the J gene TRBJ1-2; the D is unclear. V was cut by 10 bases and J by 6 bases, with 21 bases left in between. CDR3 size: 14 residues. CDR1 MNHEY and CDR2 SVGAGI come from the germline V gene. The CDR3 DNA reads TGTGCCACCCACCTTAGAAGGGCGAATGATGGCTACACCTTC. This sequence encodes CATHLRRANDGYTF.

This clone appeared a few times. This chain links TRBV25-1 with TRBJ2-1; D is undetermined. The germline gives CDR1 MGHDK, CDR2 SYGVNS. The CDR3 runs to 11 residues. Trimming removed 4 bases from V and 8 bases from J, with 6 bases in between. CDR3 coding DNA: TGTGCCAGCAGTGCCGTAGATGAGCAGTTCTTC. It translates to CASSAVDEQFF.

CDR3 sequence: CASSRVAKSSTDTQYF. The CDR3 DNA is TGTGCCAGCAGCCGGGTGGCTAAAAGCAGCACAGATACGCAGTATTTT. The chain carries TRBV5-4 and TRBJ2-3; D uncertain. Deletions cut 4 bases from V and 0 bases from J, with 15 bases between. CDR1 is SGHNT, CDR2 YYREEE, per germline (reference sequence). CDR3 length: 16 amino acids.

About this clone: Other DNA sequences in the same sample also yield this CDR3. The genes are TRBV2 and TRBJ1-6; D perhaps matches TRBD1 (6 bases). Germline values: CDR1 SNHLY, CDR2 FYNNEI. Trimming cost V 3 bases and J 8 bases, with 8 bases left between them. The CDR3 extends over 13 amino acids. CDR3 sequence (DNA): TGTGCCAGCAGTGACAGGGGAGATTCACCCCTCCACTTT. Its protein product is CASSDRGDSPLHF.

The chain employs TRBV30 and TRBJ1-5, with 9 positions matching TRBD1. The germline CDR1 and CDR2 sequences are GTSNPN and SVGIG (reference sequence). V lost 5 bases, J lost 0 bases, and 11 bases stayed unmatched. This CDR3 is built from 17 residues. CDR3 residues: CAWASPGTGLSNQPQHF. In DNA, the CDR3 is TGTGCCTGGGCTTCACCCGGGACAGGGCTTAGCAATCAGCCCCAGCATTTT.

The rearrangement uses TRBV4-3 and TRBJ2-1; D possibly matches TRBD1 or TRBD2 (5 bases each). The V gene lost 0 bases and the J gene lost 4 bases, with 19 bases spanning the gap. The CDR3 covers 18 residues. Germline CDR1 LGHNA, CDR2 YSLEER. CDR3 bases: TGCGCCAGCAGCCAAGATCACTGGGGGAGTTTAAGGTACAATGAGCAGTTCTTC. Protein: CASSQDHWGSLRYNEQFF.

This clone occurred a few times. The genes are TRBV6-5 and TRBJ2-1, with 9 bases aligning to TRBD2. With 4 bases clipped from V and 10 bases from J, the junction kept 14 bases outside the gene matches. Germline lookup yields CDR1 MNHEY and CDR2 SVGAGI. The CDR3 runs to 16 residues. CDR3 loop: CASSSGPSGKDREQFF. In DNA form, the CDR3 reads TGTGCCAGCAGTTCAGGCCCTAGCGGGAAAGATAGGGAGCAGTTCTTC.

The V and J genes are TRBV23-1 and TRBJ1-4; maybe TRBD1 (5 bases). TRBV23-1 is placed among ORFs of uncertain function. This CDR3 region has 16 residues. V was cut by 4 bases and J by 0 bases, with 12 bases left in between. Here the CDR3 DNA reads TGCGCCAGCAGTCGGGCCGACAGACCAACTAATGAAAAACTGTTTTTT. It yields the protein CASSRADRPTNEKLFF.

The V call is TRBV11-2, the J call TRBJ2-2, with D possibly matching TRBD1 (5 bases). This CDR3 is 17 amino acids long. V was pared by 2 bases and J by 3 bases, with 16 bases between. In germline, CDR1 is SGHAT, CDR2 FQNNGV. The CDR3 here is CASSLKKGLVDTGELFF. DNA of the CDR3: TGTGCCAGCAGCTTAAAGAAGGGGCTGGTCGACACCGGGGAGCTGTTTTTT.